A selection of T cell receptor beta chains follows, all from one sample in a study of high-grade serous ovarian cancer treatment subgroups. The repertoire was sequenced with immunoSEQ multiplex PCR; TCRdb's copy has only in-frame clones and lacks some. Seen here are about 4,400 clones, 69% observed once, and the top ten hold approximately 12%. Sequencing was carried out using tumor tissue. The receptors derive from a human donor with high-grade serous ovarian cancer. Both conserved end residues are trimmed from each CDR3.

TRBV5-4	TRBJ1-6	ASSYYRQGRSPLH
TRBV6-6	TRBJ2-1	ASSYSAGITYNEQF
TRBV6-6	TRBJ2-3	ASTIEGPGWDTQY
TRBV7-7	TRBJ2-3	ASSLGLASTDTQY
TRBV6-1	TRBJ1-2	ASRDLRVTGGYT
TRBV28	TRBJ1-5	ASRTAGYSNQPQH
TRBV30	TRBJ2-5	AWSVLGGETQY
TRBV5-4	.	ASSGSSSGASYEQY
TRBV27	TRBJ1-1	ASTRTTGGLLMNTEAF
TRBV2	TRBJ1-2	ASSEEKGRARGYT
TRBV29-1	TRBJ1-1	SAAGVNTEAF
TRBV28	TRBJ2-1	ASNPQTSGGPTYNEQF
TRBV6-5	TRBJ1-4	ASSYSTPTTNEKLF
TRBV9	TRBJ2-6	ASSRTGAFSGANVLT
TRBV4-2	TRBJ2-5	ASSPGQGLQETQY
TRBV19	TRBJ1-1	ASSTWDSPNTEAF
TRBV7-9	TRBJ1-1	ASSGFLGTEAF
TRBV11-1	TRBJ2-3	ASSLQTSGSTDTQY
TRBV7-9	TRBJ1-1	ASRKPGLSTEAF
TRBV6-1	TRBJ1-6	ASIATTNHNSPLH
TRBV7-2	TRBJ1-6	ASSLEGTQGGNSPLH
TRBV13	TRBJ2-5	ASNSRGAYQETQY
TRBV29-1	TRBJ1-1	SVVPGNTEAF
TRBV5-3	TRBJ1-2	ARSGGSLDRGYT
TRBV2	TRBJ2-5	ASSGTKHMYQETQY
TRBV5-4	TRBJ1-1	ASSLVAGLITEAF
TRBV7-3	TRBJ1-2	ASSPSGNYGYT
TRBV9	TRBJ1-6	ASSKGQGYDSPLH
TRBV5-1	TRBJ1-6	ASSAGDSGNSPLH
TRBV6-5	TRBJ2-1	ASSYSNRGPYNEQF
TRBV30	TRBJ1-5	AWSVSSNQPQH
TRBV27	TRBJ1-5	ASSQRNQPQH
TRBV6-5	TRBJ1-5	ASRPQGKGNQPQH
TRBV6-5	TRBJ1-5	ASSDGTELRPQH
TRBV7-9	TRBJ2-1	ASSLGKGAAGMYNEQF
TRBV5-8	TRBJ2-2	ASSWARTGELF
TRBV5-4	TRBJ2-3	ASSLGRGGLTDTQY
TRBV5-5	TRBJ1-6	ASSLPPDRSLH
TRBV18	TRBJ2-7	ASSPPTSYEQY
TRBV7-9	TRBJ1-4	ASSLGGESEKLF
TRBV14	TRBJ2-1	ASSQVFGLSYNEQF
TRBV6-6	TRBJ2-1	ASSESGTGYNEQF
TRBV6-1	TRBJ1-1	ASGGRASGGTEAF
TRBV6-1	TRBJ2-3	ASSELLSTDTQY
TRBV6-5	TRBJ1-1	ASSPLPRPNTEAF
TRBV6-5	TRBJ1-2	ASSYSEAGGNYGYT
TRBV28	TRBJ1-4	ASSFGRALQF
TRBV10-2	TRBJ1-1	ASRTKFSGTQKLLMNTEAF
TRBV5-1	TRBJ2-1	ASSVGTGGEQF
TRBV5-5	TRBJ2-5	ASSLMDRAQETQY
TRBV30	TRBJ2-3	AWKTETDTQY
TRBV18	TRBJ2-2	ASSPDASGNTGELF